The clone carrying this T cell receptor (beta chain) appeared many times. What it binds is unknown. The data were taken from a study of T cell repertoires in cytomegalovirus infection. Study-wide background: It was recently identified HLA-C-restricted and well-studied HLA-B-restricted CMV epitopes that the study used. TCR beta signatures that were public indicated CMV infection and matching HLA type. Overall study results and limits: Dominating the ex vivo response were TCR beta clonotypes that were CMV-specific and HLA-C-restricted.

The CDR3 has 16 amino acids. The V end was cut by 3 bases, the J end by 8 bases, with 20 bases between. Germline CDR1 and CDR2: SGHTA and FQGNSA. One entry per CDR3 protein, called by TCRdb with MiXCR from the reads. The sample lists around 770,000 distinct CDR3 sequences, 25% to 30% occurring once. Sequences were derived from cultured CD8+ T cells from PBMCs, sampled from culture after CMV antigen stimulation. The source of this sequence is a human donor in good health (CMV status not recorded). Some clones in this sample may be carry-over from other donors' samples. The V gene is TRBV7-2, the J gene TRBJ2-1; D gene ambiguous. Here the CDR3 reads CASSFPPDLLIHEQFF. CDR3 coding DNA: TGTGCCAGCAGCTTCCCTCCGGACCTTCTGATCCATGAGCAGTTCTTC.